The entry below describes one T cell receptor (beta chain). Its antigen is currently unknown. Germline CDR1 MNHNS, CDR2 SASEGT. Trimming removed 4 bases at V and 3 bases at J, with 10 bases between. The CDR3 contains 13 residues. This specimen belongs to a study of cytomegalovirus exposure and HLA in healthy donors. Primers for the PCR totalled 60 Vbeta and 13 Jbeta. TCRdb's copy holds only in-frame clones and misses some; the assay was immunoSEQ multiplex PCR. The top ten hold approximately 4.2% of the sample, which has under 150,000 clones, about four fifths seen once. Findings and limits, study-wide: Only CMV serostatus was available as immune exposure information. From TCR beta sequences, most subjects' HLA-A and HLA-B alleles were reportedly predicted accurately. Common viral pathogens (according to a later analysis) appeared linked to several of the most significant clusters. Diagnosis of cytomegalovirus status made by the classifier reportedly showed high specificity and sensitivity.

The gene calls are TRBV6-1 and TRBJ2-7; a possible D gene is TRBD2 (6 bases). Sequenced material: PBMCs. This receptor was taken from a woman aged 35 to 49 in good health and CMV-seropositive. DNA of the CDR3: TGTGCCAGCAGTGTAGGGCGGGACTACGAGCAGTACTTC. This sequence encodes CASSVGRDYEQYF.